The T cell receptor (beta chain) described here comes from a study of control samples from healthy donors and cancer patients. Data came from immunoSEQ multiplex PCR; TCRdb stores just in-frame clones and leaves some out. The sample contains over 100,000 clones, approximately 90% of which appear only once. The CDR3 has 13 amino acids. The ends were cut back, 4 bases at V and 1 base at J, with 7 bases in the middle. Input material: blood. The receptor's source is a middle-aged man in good health. J is TRBJ1-2 and V is TRBV12-3 or TRBV12-4; D is uncertain. The CDR3 DNA reads as TGTGCCAGCAGTTCCGGCAGTAACTATGGCTACACCTTC. Translated: CASSSGSNYGYTF.